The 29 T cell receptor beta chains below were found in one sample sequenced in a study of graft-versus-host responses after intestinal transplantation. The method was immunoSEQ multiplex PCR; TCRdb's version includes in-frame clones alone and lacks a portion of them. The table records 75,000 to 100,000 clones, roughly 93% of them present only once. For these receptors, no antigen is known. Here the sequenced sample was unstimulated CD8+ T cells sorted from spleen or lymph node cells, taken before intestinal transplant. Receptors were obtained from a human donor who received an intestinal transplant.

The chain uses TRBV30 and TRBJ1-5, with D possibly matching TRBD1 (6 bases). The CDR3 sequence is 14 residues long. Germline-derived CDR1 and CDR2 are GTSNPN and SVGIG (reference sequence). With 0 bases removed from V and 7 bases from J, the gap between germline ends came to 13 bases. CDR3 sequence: CAWSVWTATQPQHF. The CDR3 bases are TGTGCCTGGAGTGTTTGGACAGCAACCCAGCCCCAGCATTTT.

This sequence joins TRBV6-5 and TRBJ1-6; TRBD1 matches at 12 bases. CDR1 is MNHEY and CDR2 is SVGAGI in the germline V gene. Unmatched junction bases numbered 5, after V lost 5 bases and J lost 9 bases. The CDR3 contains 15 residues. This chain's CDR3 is CASSTGTGGFSPLHF. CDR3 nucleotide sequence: TGTGCCAGCAGTACCGGGACAGGGGGCTTTTCACCCCTCCACTTT.

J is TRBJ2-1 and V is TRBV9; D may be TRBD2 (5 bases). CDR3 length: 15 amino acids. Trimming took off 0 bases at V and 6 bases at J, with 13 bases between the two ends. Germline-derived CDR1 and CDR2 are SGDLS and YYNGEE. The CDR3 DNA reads TGTGCCAGCAGCGTAGTAGCTAGCCCGGCCAATGAGCAGTTCTTC. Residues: CASSVVASPANEQFF.

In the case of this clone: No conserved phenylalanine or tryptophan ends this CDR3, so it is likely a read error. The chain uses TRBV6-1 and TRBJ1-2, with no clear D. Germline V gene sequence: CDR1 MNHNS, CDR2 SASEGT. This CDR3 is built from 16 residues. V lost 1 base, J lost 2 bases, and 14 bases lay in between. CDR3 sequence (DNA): TGTGCCAGCAGTGAAGAGAGGGAAAACCCCAACTATGGCTACACCCTC. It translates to CASSEERENPNYGYTL.

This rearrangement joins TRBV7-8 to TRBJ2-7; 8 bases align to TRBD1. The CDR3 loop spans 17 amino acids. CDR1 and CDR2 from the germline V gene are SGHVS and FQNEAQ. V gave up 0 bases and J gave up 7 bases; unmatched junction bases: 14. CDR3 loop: CASSLAFGLGQEEEQYF. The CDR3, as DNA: TGTGCCAGCAGCTTAGCTTTTGGGTTGGGACAGGAGGAAGAGCAGTACTTC.

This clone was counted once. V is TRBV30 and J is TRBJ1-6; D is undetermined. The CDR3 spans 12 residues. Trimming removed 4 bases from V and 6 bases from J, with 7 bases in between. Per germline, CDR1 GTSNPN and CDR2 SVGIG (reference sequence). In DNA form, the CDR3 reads TGTGCCTGGACAGGACTTAATTCACCCCTCCACTTT. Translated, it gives CAWTGLNSPLHF.

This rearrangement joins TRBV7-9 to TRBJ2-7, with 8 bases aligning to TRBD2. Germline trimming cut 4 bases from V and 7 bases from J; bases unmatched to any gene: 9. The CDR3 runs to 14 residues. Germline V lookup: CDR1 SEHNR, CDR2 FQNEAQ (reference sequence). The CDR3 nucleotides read TGTGCCAGCAGCTCGGGGCTAGCGGGTCTTGAGCAGTACTTC. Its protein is CASSSGLAGLEQYF. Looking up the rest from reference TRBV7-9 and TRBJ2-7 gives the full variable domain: DTGVSQNPRHKITKRGQNVTFRCDPISEHNRLYWYRQTLGQGPEFLTYFQNEAQLEKSRLLSDRFSAERPKGSFSTLEIQRTEQGDSAMYLCASSSGLAGLEQYFGPGTRLTVT.

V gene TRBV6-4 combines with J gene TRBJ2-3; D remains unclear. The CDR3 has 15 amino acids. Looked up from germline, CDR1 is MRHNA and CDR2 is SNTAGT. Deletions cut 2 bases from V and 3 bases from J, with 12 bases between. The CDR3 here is CASSDGTASTDTQYF. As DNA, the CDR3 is TGTGCCAGCAGTGACGGAACGGCTAGTACAGATACGCAGTATTTT.

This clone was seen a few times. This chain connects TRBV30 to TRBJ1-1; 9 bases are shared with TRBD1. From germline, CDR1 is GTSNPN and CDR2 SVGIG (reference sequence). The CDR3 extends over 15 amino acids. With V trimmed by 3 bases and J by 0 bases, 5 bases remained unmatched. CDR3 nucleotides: TGTGCCTGGAGAGGGACAGGGCGTATGAACACTGAAGCTTTCTTT. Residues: CAWRGTGRMNTEAFF.

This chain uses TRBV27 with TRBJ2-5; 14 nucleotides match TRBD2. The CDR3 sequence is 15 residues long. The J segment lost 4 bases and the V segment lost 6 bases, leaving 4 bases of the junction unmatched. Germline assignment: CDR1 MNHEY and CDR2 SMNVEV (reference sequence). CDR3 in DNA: TGTGCCAGCAGGGATGGGACTAGCGGGAGAGAGACCCAGTACTTC. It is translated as CASRDGTSGRETQYF.

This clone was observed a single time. CDR3 residues: CASSLTRILTENEKLFF. The CDR3 nucleotides read TGTGCCAGCAGCTTAACTCGGATCCTAACAGAAAATGAAAAACTGTTTTTT. The rearrangement joins TRBV7-8 to TRBJ1-4; D not resolved. CDR1 and CDR2 (germline): SGHVS, FQNEAQ. The V end lost 2 bases, the J end lost 5 bases, and 18 bases lay between the germline ends. This CDR3 has 17 amino acids.

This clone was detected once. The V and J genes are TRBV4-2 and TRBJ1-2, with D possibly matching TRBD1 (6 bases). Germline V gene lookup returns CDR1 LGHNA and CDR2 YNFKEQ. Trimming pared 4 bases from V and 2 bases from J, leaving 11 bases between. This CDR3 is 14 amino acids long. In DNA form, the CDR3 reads TGTGCCAGCAGCCCGCGACAGGAAAACTATGGCTACACCTTC. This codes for CASSPRQENYGYTF.

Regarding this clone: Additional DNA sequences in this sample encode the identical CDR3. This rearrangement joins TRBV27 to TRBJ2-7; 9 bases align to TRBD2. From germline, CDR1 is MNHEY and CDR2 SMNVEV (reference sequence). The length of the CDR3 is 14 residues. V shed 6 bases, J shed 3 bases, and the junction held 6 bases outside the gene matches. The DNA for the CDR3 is TGTGCCAGCAGCCCCACGACTAGCGGCTACGAGCAGTACTTC. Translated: CASSPTTSGYEQYF.

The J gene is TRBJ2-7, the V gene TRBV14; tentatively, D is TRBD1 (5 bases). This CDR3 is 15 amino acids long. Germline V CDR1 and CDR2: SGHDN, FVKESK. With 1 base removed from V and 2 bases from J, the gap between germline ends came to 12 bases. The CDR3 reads CASSQGWKGPYEQYF. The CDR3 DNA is TGTGCCAGCAGCCAAGGTTGGAAGGGGCCCTACGAGCAGTACTTC.

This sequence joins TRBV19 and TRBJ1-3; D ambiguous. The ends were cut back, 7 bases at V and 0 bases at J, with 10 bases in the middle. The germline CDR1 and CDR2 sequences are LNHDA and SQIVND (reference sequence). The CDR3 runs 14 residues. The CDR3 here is CASTPGSSGNTIYF. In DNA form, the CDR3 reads TGTGCCAGTACCCCAGGAAGCTCTGGAAACACCATATATTTT.

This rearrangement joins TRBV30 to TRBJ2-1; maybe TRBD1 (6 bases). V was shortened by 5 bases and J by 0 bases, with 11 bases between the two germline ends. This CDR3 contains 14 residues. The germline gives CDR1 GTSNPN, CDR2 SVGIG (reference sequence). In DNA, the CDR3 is TGTGCCTGGGTAACAGGGACCTCCTACAATGAGCAGTTCTTC. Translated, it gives CAWVTGTSYNEQFF.

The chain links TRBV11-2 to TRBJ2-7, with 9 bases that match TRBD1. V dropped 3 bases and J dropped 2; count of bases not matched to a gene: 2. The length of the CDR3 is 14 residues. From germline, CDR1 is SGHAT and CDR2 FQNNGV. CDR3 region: CASSFGQGPYEQYF. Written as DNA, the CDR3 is TGTGCCAGCAGCTTCGGACAGGGGCCCTACGAGCAGTACTTC.

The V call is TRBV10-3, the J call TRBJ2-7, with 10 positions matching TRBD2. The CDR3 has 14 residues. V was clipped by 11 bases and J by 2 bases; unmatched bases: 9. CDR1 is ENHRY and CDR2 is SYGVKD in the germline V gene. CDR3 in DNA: TGTGCCGCCTCCTCAGCGGGAGGGACCTACGAGCAGTACTTC. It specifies CAASSAGGTYEQYF.

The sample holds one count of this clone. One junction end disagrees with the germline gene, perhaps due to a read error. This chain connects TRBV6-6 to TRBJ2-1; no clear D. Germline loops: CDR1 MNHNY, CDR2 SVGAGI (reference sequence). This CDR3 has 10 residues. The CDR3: CASSYSHLVF. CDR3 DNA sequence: TGTGCCAGCAGTTACTCCCACTTAGTCTTC.

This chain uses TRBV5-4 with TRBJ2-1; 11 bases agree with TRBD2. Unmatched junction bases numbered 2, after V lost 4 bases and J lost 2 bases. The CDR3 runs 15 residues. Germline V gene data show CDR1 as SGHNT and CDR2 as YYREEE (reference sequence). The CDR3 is CASSQGLAAYNEQFF. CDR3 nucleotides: TGTGCCAGCAGCCAGGGACTAGCGGCCTACAATGAGCAGTTCTTC.

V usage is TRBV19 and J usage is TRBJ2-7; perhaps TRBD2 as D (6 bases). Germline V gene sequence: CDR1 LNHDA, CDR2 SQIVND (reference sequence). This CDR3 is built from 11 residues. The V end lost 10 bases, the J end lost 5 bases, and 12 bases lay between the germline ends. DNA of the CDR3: TGTGCCACCTCTGCGGGGAACGAGCAGTACTTC. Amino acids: CATSAGNEQYF.

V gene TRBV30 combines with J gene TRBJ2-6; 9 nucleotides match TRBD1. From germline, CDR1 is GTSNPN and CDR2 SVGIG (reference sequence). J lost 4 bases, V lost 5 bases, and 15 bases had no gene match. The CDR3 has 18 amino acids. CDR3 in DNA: TGTGCCTGGCCCCCCAGCCCGGGACAGGGTACCGGGGCCAACGTCCTGACTTTC. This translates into CAWPPSPGQGTGANVLTF.

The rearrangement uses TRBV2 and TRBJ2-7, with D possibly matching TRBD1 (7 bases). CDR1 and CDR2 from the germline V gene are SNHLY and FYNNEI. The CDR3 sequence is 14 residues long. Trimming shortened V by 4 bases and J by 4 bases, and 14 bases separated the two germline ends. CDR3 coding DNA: TGTGCCAGCAGTGTAGGGCAGGGGGGTTACGAGCAGTACTTC. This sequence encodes CASSVGQGGYEQYF.

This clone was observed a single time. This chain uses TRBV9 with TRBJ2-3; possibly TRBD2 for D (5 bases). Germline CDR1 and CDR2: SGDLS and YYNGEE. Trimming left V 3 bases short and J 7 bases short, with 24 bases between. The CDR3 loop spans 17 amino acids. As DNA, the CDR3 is TGTGCCAGCAGCGCTTCCGGGGTTCCCACCTTCACTTATACGCAGTATTTT. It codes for CASSASGVPTFTYTQYF.

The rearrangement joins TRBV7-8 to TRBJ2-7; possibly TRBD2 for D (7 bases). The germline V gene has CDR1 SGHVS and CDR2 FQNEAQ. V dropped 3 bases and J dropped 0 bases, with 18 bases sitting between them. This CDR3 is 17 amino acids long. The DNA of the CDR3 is TGTGCCAGCAGCTTTTTTCGGAGCGGGACACTCTCCTACGAGCAGTACTTC. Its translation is CASSFFRSGTLSYEQYF.

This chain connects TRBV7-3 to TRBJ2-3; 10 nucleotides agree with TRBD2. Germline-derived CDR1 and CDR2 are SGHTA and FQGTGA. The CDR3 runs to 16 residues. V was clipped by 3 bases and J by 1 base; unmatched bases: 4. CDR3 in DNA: TGTGCCAGCAGCTTTAAAGGGACTAGCGGCACAGATACGCAGTATTTT. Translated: CASSFKGTSGTDTQYF.

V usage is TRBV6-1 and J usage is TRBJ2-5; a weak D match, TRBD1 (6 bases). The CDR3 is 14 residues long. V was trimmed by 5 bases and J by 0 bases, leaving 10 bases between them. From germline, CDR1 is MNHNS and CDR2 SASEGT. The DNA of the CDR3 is TGTGCCAGCAGTACAGGGTCCTACCAAGAGACCCAGTACTTC. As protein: CASSTGSYQETQYF.

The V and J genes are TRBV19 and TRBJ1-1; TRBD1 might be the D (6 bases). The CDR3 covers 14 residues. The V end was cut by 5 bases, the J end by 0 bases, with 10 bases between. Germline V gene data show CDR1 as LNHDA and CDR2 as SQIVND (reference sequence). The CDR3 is CASSVGTLNTEAFF. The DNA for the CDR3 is TGTGCCAGTAGTGTCGGGACACTGAACACTGAAGCTTTCTTT. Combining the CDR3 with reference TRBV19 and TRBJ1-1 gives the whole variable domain DGGITQSPKYLFRKEGQNVTLSCEQNLNHDAMYWYRQDPGQGLRLIYYSQIVNDFQKGDIAEGYSVSREKKESFPLTVTSAQKNPTAFYLCASSVGTLNTEAFFGQGTRLTVV.

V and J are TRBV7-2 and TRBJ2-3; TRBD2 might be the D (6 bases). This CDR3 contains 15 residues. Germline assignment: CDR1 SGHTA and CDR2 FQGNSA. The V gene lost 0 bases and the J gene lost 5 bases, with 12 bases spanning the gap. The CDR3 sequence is CASSLASWGEDTQYF. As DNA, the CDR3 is TGTGCCAGCAGCTTAGCGTCTTGGGGGGAAGATACGCAGTATTTT.